A single T cell receptor (beta chain) is shown here with its context. Its antigen is not identified. This table comes from immunoSEQ multiplex PCR, and its TCRdb copy is limited to in-frame clones, with some not included. The sample consists of about 12,000 clones, 60% to 80% of them appearing once. The CDR3 contains 12 residues. Deletions cut 5 bases from V and 0 bases from J, with 7 bases between. CDR1 is GTSNPN and CDR2 is SVGIG in the germline V gene (reference sequence). These data are taken from a study of follicular helper T cells after annual influenza vaccination. General study points: Most later recoveries of Day 7 ICOS+CD38+ clones were ICOS-CD38- cTfh. Yearly vaccinations repeatedly recalled conserved clonotypes in ICOS+CD38+ cTfh.

The time point: 2015-2016 season, pre-vaccination. Vaccine contraindications, substance abuse, HIV/AIDS, active malignancy and active illness excluded donors. ICOS+CD38+ and ICOS-CD38- fractions were sorted from non-naive CD4+CXCR5+PD-1+ cells. The origin of this receptor is an adult who received the influenza vaccine. V is TRBV30 and J is TRBJ1-1, with unresolved D. The sample was CXCR5+ CD38- circulating T follicular helper cells from blood, taken on the day of influenza vaccination. Subset in this sample: circulating Tfh, non-naive CD4+CXCR5+PD-1+ (ICOS+CD38+ or ICOS-CD38-). CDR3 coding DNA: TGTGCCTGGGGCAACATGAACACTGAAGCTTTCTTT. Its translation is CAWGNMNTEAFF.